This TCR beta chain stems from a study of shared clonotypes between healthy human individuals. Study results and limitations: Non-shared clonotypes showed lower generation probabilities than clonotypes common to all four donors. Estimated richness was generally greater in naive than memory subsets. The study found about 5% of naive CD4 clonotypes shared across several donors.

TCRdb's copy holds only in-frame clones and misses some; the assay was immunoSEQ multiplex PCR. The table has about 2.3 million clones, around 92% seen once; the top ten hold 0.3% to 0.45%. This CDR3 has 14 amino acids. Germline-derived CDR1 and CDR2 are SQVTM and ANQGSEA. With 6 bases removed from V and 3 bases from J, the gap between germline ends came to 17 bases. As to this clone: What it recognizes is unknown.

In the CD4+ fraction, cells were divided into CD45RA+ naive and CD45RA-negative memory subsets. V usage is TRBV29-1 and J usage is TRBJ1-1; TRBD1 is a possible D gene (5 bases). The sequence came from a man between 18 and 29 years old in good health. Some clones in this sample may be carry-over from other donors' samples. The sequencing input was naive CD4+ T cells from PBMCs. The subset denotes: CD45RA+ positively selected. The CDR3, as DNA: TGCAGCGTGATACGGACGGGGGACGACACTGAAGCTTTCTTT. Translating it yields CSVIRTGDDTEAFF.